This T cell receptor beta chain was captured by sequencing in a study of naive and memory T cell subsets. Comment on this clonotype: Its antigen is as yet unknown.

The beta constant-region primer was an equimolar mix of two oligonucleotides covering TRBC1 and TRBC2. The ligated cDNA underwent four PCR rounds using SP2 and nested alpha and beta constant-region primers. TCRdb called the UMI-ligation and nested PCR reads again in MiXCR, with one record for every CDR3 protein. The data hold around 83,000 distinct CDR3 sequences, with about 11% observed a single time. Study-level results: Naive repertoires, especially CD8, held a few larger clonotypes, possibly memory cells re-expressing CD45RA. Over 90% of naive TCR sequences appeared only once after error correction, unlike memory subsets. Expression changes during T cell differentiation may affect RNA-based TCR counts.

CD4 T cells were positively selected, then CD8 T cells from the CD4-negative fraction. Sequencing was carried out using naive CD4+ T cells from blood. The TCR originated in a human donor in good health.

In DNA, the CDR3 is TGTGCCAGCAGTGAAGCATTCGGGACAAACACAGATACGCAGTATTTT. Protein product: CASSEAFGTNTDTQYF. The genes are TRBV25-1 and TRBJ2-3; D might be TRBD1 (6 bases). The V end lost 2 bases, the J end lost 2 bases, and 14 bases lay between the germline ends. Germline loops: CDR1 MGHDK, CDR2 SYGVNS. The length of the CDR3 is 16 residues. The variable domain in full, with the rest retrieved from reference TRBV25-1 and TRBJ2-3, is EADIYQTPRYLVIGTGKKITLECSQTMGHDKMYWYQQDPGMELHLIHYSYGVNSTEKGDLSSESTVSRIRTEHFPLTLESARPSHTSQYLCASSEAFGTNTDTQYFGPGTRLTVL.